The clone carrying this TCR beta chain was picked up a small number of times. The antigen remains unidentified. The data stem from a study of shared clonotypes between healthy human individuals. It was at deep level that the assay was run. The assay was immunoSEQ multiplex PCR, and TCRdb's table has in-frame clones only and misses some. This sample carries roughly 2 million clones, approximately 95% of them seen once, and the ten largest clones take over 0.1%. CDR1 is SGHTA, CDR2 FQGTGA, per germline. Trimming took 5 bases from V and 0 from J; bases not matched to a gene: 3. This CDR3 has 16 residues. The study's findings and limits: Naive subsets tended to show greater estimated richness than memory subsets. Across a handful of donors, naive CD4 shared roughly 5.2%, naive CD8 3% to 3.5%, memory CD4 roughly 2.4%, memory CD8 about 0.4%.

The receptor was derived from a man younger than 30 in good health. Sequencing was done on a sample of naive CD4+ T cells sorted from blood. Specified subset: CD45RA+ positively selected. The rearrangement uses TRBV7-3 and TRBJ2-3, with 12 bases lining up with TRBD2. The CDR3 bases are TGTGCCAGCAGCCCCGGACTAGCGGGGAGCACAGATACGCAGTATTTT. Its translation: CASSPGLAGSTDTQYF.